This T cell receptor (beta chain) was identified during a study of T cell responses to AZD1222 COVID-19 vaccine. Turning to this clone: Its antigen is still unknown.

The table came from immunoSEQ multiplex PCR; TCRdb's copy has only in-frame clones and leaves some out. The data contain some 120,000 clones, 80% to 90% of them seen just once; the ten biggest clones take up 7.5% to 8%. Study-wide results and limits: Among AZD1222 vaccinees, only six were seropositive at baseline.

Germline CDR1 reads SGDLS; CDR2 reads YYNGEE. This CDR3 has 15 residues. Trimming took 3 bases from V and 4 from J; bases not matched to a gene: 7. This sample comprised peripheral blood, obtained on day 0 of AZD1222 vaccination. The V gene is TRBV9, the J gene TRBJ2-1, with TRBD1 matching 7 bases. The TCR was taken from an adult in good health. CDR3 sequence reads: CASSDTGTAYNEQFF. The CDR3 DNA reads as TGTGCCAGCAGCGACACCGGGACAGCTTACAATGAGCAGTTCTTC. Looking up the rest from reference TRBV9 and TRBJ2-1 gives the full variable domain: DSGVTQTPKHLITATGQRVTLRCSPRSGDLSVYWYQQSLDQGLQFLIQYYNGEERAKGNILERFSAQQFPDLHSELNLSSLELGDSALYFCASSDTGTAYNEQFFGPGTRLTVL.